This T cell receptor beta chain comes out of a study of cytomegalovirus exposure and HLA in healthy donors. Notes on the study in general: Later, an analysis showed that TCR beta chains associated with HLA were more clonally expanded than others that were equally common. V segments that were indistinguishable, TRBV6-2 and TRBV6-3 among them, were omitted from analysis. Links to common viral pathogens appeared, in a later analysis, for several of the most significant clusters.

About this clone itself: Its cognate antigen is unknown.

PCR involved 60 Vbeta and 13 Jbeta primers. The protocol was immunoSEQ multiplex PCR, while the TCRdb copy is restricted to in-frame clones and leaves out a portion. The specimen's table records approximately 79,000 clones. Germline CDR1 reads SGHRS; CDR2 reads YFSETQ. Trimming stripped 4 bases from V and 1 base from J, with 11 bases between. The CDR3 spans 14 residues. This TCR was sampled from a boy aged 10-17 years in good health and CMV-seronegative. This chain links TRBV5-1 with TRBJ1-1; no definite D call. What was sequenced was PBMCs. Here the CDR3 DNA reads TGCGCCAGCAGCCCTAGGATGGGGAACACTGAAGCTTTCTTT. It yields the protein CASSPRMGNTEAFF.